The clone carrying this T cell receptor beta chain was seen a single time. This record belongs to a study of blood T cell repertoires in COVID-19. Study-wide background: Researchers got acute and convalescent COVID-19 samples from the United States, Italy and Spain.

Losses at the gene ends were 7 bases for V and 4 bases for J; bases not matched to a gene: 17. The CDR3 totals 17 residues. CDR1 is MDHEN and CDR2 is SYDVKM in the germline V gene. The assay was immunoSEQ multiplex PCR, and TCRdb's table has in-frame clones only and misses some. The data show approximately 240,000 clones, 84% seen once. This chain connects TRBV28 to TRBJ2-5; 8 bases align to TRBD2. Source material: peripheral blood. The receptor comes from a woman in her 40s who had recovered from COVID-19. CDR3 sequence (DNA): TGTGCCAGCACAACGCGGGGCGGACTAGCTTCGCTAGAGACCCAGTACTTC. Its protein is CASTTRGGLASLETQYF.